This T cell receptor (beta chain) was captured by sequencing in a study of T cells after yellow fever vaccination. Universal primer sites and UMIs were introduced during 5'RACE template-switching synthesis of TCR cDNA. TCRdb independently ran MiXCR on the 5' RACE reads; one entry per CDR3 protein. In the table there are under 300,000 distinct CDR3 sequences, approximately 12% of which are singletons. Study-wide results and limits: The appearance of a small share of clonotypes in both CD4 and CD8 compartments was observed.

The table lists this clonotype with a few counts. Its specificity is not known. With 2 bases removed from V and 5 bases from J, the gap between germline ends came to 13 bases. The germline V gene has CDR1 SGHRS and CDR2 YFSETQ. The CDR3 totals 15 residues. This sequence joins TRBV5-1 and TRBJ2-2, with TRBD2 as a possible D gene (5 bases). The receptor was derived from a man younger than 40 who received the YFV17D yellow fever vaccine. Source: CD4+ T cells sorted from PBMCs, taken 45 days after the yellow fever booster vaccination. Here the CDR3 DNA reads TGCGCCAGCAGCTTCGGTGGGCGCGGGACCGGGGAGCTGTTTTTT. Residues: CASSFGGRGTGELFF.